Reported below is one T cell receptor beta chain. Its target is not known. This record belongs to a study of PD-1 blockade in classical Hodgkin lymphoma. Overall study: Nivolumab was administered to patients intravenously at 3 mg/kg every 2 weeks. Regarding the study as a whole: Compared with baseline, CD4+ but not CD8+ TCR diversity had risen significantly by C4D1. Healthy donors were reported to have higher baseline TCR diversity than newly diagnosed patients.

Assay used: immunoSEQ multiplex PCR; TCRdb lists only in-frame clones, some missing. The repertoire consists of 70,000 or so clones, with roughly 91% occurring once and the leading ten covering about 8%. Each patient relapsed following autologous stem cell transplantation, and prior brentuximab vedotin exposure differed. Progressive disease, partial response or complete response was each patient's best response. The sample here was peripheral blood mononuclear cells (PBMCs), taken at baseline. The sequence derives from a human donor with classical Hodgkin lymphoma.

The CDR3 loop is CASSPPNSNSPLHF. The CDR3 DNA reads as TGCGCCAGCAGCCCCCCCAATTCCAATTCACCCCTCCACTTT. V and J are TRBV5-1 and TRBJ1-6; D gene uncertain. The CDR3 sequence is 14 residues long. CDR1 is SGHRS, CDR2 YFSETQ, per germline. V dropped 4 bases and J dropped 7 bases, with 12 bases sitting between them.